This TCR beta chain was identified in a study of blood T cell repertoires in COVID-19 (TCRdb year 2020). A note on the overall study: The collaborator samples originated in the United States, Italy and Spain and spanned the acute and convalescent phases of COVID-19. The samples were drawn from two sources: the first 160 participants of the ongoing ImmuneRACE study, and 1,200 or so subjects contributed by 6 global collaborators. Deeply sampled blood TCRbeta repertoires from subjects exposed to, actively infected with, or recovered from COVID-19 were included in the dataset. Where HLA class I and class II types were available, the types were taken from metadata supplied by the sample provider, not from assay-based typing. A freely available public database, intended as a resource for researchers studying the immune response to SARS-CoV-2, is where the repertoires were released. The prospective study material was composed of cDNA or gDNA derived from T cells, B-cell-depleted T cells, or PBMCs. A de-identified subject ID, COVID-19 status, age in years and sex were almost always included in the sample metadata.

Each collaborating institution followed its own protocols to collect whole blood in K2EDTA tubes. Collaborator samples were shipped for TCRbeta analysis as frozen whole blood, isolated PBMCs, or DNA extracted from either sample type. Study-level results and caveats: Clinical and demographic metadata were provided uncurated, with the amount varying by source and participant.

On this clone: It lacks a known antigen. Base qualities are not provided; no much larger clone lies one nucleotide away.

Inclusive of the bounding cysteine and phenylalanine, the CDR3 is 12 residues long. The read is trimmed to its CDR3 DNA, 36 bases read in frame from base 1. CDR1 and CDR2 (SGHTA, FQGNSA) derive from the germline V gene. At the junction V is shortened by 3 bases and J by 3 bases, with 3 bases in between. TCRbeta CDR3 regions were amplified from genomic DNA by means of the immunoSEQ Assay, a bias-controlled multiplex PCR. As for the original processing: Nucleated cell counts per sample were estimated from amplification of reference gene primers within the assay. Sequence reads were collapsed and filtered to measure the absolute abundance of every unique TCRbeta CDR3 rearrangement. Productive Simpson clonality was computed per sample as the square root of Simpson's diversity index over productive rearrangements. TCRdb limited this immuneACCESS table to in-frame rearrangements with V and J called. A share of clones is missing; checked studies link under half to unresolved V genes, and the rest is unexplained. The V and J calls and clone size are taken from that table; D and trimming were inferred from the DNA. This sample holds about 220,000 clones; 80% were observed only once. The ten biggest clones cover 7.2% of the sample.

The rearrangement joined TRBV7-2 to TRBJ1-3; the D gene assignment is ambiguous. Sequencing used peripheral blood. This sequence originates from a woman between 65 and 79 years old with acute or convalescent COVID-19. The nucleotide sequence is TGTGCCAGCAGCTTTAGTGGAAACACCATATATTTT. Its product reads: CASSFSGNTIYF.